This is a list of T cell receptor beta chains from one sample in a study of early stage breast cancer tumors. Measured with immunoSEQ multiplex PCR; TCRdb has only the in-frame clones, and not every one. Altogether 28,000 or so clones are present, roughly four fifths being singletons, with the ten largest covering roughly 4.5%. Sequenced input: blood. These receptors were collected from a person in their forties with breast cancer. Both conserved end residues are part of each CDR3. D genes are given only for firm matches. Size is stated for part of the rows, as once, few or many counts, or as a class when the clone is expanded.

d_call: -
v_call: TRBV6-5
clone_size: medium-sized
j_call: TRBJ2-2
cdr3_nt: TGTGCCAGCAGTTCCTCACAGGGCGCCGGCACCGGGGAGCTGTTTTTT
cdr3_aa: CASSSSQGAGTGELFF

d_call: -
v_call: TRBV18
clone_size: -
j_call: TRBJ2-2
cdr3_nt: TGTGCCAGCTCACCGGTTACCGGGGAGCTGTTTTTT
cdr3_aa: CASSPVTGELFF

d_call: TRBD1
v_call: TRBV18
clone_size: -
j_call: TRBJ1-2
cdr3_nt: TGTGCCAGCTCACCAGAGGGGGCCGGGGGCTACACCTTC
cdr3_aa: CASSPEGAGGYTF

d_call: -
v_call: TRBV4-2
clone_size: -
j_call: TRBJ2-1
cdr3_nt: TGTGCCAGCAGCCCAATTGGGAGCGGCAATGAGCAGTTCTTC
cdr3_aa: CASSPIGSGNEQFF

d_call: -
v_call: TRBV2
clone_size: -
j_call: TRBJ2-7
cdr3_nt: TGTGCCACCAACCCAGGGGAAAACGTCGACGAGCAGTACTTC
cdr3_aa: CATNPGENVDEQYF

d_call: TRBD1
v_call: TRBV19
clone_size: -
j_call: TRBJ2-7
cdr3_nt: TGTGCCAGTAGTATAGCCGGAGACAGGGCCCCAACCTACGAGCAGTACTTC
cdr3_aa: CASSIAGDRAPTYEQYF

d_call: -
v_call: TRBV5-1
clone_size: -
j_call: TRBJ2-5
cdr3_nt: TGCGCCAGCCGGGGGGCATTGGGAGAGACCCAGTACTTC
cdr3_aa: CASRGALGETQYF

d_call: -
v_call: TRBV7-9
clone_size: -
j_call: TRBJ2-3
cdr3_nt: TGTGCCAGCAGCTTAGGCCTAGCTAGTACGCAGTATTTT
cdr3_aa: CASSLGLASTQYF

d_call: -
v_call: TRBV9
clone_size: -
j_call: TRBJ2-3
cdr3_nt: TGTGCCAGCAGCTTTAGAGGGGCAGATACGCAGTATTTT
cdr3_aa: CASSFRGADTQYF

d_call: TRBD1
v_call: TRBV19
clone_size: few
j_call: TRBJ2-5
cdr3_nt: TGTGCCAGTAGTTGGGGTGGACAGGTTTTCTCGGGAGAGACCCAGTACTTC
cdr3_aa: CASSWGGQVFSGETQYF

d_call: TRBD1
v_call: TRBV10-3
clone_size: -
j_call: TRBJ1-2
cdr3_nt: TGTGCCACCCTAAGCGGACAGGGAGGGGGCGATGGCTACACCTTC
cdr3_aa: CATLSGQGGGDGYTF

d_call: TRBD1
v_call: TRBV7-9
clone_size: -
j_call: TRBJ1-4
cdr3_nt: TGTGCCAGCAGCGCTGCAGGGGGAGCAACTAATGAAAAACTGTTTTTT
cdr3_aa: CASSAAGGATNEKLFF

d_call: TRBD1
v_call: TRBV4-1
clone_size: -
j_call: TRBJ1-3
cdr3_nt: TGCGCCAGCAGCCCCGGGACAGGCCCTCTATCTGGAAACACCATATATTTT
cdr3_aa: CASSPGTGPLSGNTIYF

d_call: TRBD2
v_call: TRBV5-5
clone_size: -
j_call: TRBJ2-7
cdr3_nt: TGTGCCAGCAGCTTGAACCTCGGGGGACTAGCGGGAGAAGAGCAGTACTTC
cdr3_aa: CASSLNLGGLAGEEQYF

d_call: TRBD1
v_call: TRBV19
clone_size: -
j_call: TRBJ2-1
cdr3_nt: TGTGCCAGTAGTCCACCCCCGGGACAGGGACGGCACAATGAGCAGTTCTTC
cdr3_aa: CASSPPPGQGRHNEQFF

d_call: -
v_call: TRBV9
clone_size: -
j_call: TRBJ1-4
cdr3_nt: TGTGCCAGCAGTCAGGTAGGGAAGGGAAAACTGTTTTTT
cdr3_aa: CASSQVGKGKLFF

d_call: TRBD2
v_call: TRBV7-6
clone_size: -
j_call: TRBJ2-1
cdr3_nt: TGTGCCAGCAGCTTAGCCGGCGTGGCGGGGGGTTCCTACAATGAGCAGTTCTTC
cdr3_aa: CASSLAGVAGGSYNEQFF

d_call: -
v_call: TRBV2
clone_size: -
j_call: TRBJ1-5
cdr3_nt: TGTGCCAGCACTAGGGCTAGCGGTCAGCCCCAGCATTTT
cdr3_aa: CASTRASGQPQHF

d_call: -
v_call: TRBV28
clone_size: -
j_call: TRBJ1-5
cdr3_nt: TGTGCCAGCACACTGAGCAATCAGCCCCAGCATTTT
cdr3_aa: CASTLSNQPQHF

d_call: -
v_call: TRBV7-9
clone_size: -
j_call: TRBJ2-1
cdr3_nt: TGTGCCAGCAGCAGAACAGCCTCCCATGAGCAGTTCTTC
cdr3_aa: CASSRTASHEQFF

d_call: -
v_call: TRBV27
clone_size: -
j_call: TRBJ2-7
cdr3_nt: TGTGCCAGCAGCTCGGGGCAGGGGCTGTTCGAGCAGTACTTC
cdr3_aa: CASSSGQGLFEQYF

d_call: TRBD2
v_call: TRBV11-2
clone_size: -
j_call: TRBJ2-7
cdr3_nt: TGTGCCAGCAGCTTAGTGGCGGGAGGGCAGTACGAGCAGTACTTC
cdr3_aa: CASSLVAGGQYEQYF

d_call: TRBD2
v_call: TRBV9
clone_size: -
j_call: TRBJ2-1
cdr3_nt: TGTGCCAGCAGGGAAAGCGGGAGCTCCTACAATGAGCAGTTCTTC
cdr3_aa: CASRESGSSYNEQFF

d_call: -
v_call: TRBV6-5
clone_size: few
j_call: TRBJ1-1
cdr3_nt: TGTGCCACGAGAGAGAACACTGAAGCTTTCTTT
cdr3_aa: CATRENTEAFF

d_call: TRBD1
v_call: TRBV27
clone_size: -
j_call: TRBJ1-2
cdr3_nt: TGTGCCAGCAGTTTATTATGGGGGACAGGGGTGAGCTACACCTTC
cdr3_aa: CASSLLWGTGVSYTF

d_call: -
v_call: TRBV19
clone_size: -
j_call: TRBJ2-7
cdr3_nt: TGTGCCAGTAGTACAGGGGGAGGATCCTACGAGCAGTACTTC
cdr3_aa: CASSTGGGSYEQYF

d_call: TRBD1
v_call: TRBV29-1
clone_size: -
j_call: TRBJ1-2
cdr3_nt: TGCAGCGTTGAACTGGTACAGGGGGCACATGGCTACACCTTC
cdr3_aa: CSVELVQGAHGYTF

d_call: -
v_call: TRBV4-1
clone_size: -
j_call: TRBJ2-2
cdr3_nt: TGCGCCAGCAGCCAAGTAGGGGTGTCCACCGGGGAGCTGTTTTTT
cdr3_aa: CASSQVGVSTGELFF

d_call: -
v_call: TRBV10-3
clone_size: -
j_call: TRBJ2-6
cdr3_nt: TGTGCCATCAGTGAGTCGACCTCCAGGGGAGTTGGGGCCAACGTCCTGACTTTC
cdr3_aa: CAISESTSRGVGANVLTF

d_call: TRBD1
v_call: TRBV5-1
clone_size: -
j_call: TRBJ2-7
cdr3_nt: TGCGCCAGCAGCGCCGGGACAGGGCCATACGAGCAGTACTTC
cdr3_aa: CASSAGTGPYEQYF

d_call: -
v_call: TRBV18
clone_size: -
j_call: TRBJ1-4
cdr3_nt: TGTGCCAGCTCACCTTCCGGGTATAATGAAAAACTGTTTTTT
cdr3_aa: CASSPSGYNEKLFF

d_call: -
v_call: TRBV9
clone_size: few
j_call: TRBJ2-7
cdr3_nt: TGTGCCAGCAGCGTAGGAGCTTCGGAGTACGAGCAGTACTTC
cdr3_aa: CASSVGASEYEQYF

d_call: TRBD2
v_call: TRBV19
clone_size: -
j_call: TRBJ2-3
cdr3_nt: TGTGCCAGTAGTTTACGGACTAGCCCCGGTGGCGCAGATACGCAGTATTTT
cdr3_aa: CASSLRTSPGGADTQYF

d_call: TRBD1
v_call: TRBV7-3
clone_size: -
j_call: TRBJ1-1
cdr3_nt: TGTGCCAGCAGCATTGGACAGGGAGCCACTGAAGCTTTCTTT
cdr3_aa: CASSIGQGATEAFF

d_call: -
v_call: TRBV5-1
clone_size: -
j_call: TRBJ1-1
cdr3_nt: TGCGCCAGCAAGGCCGCGAACACTGAAGCTTTCTTT
cdr3_aa: CASKAANTEAFF

d_call: TRBD2
v_call: TRBV6-1
clone_size: -
j_call: TRBJ2-7
cdr3_nt: TGTGCCAGCAGTGAACAGCGGGGACGCACCTACGAGCAGTACTTC
cdr3_aa: CASSEQRGRTYEQYF